This passage covers 23 T cell receptor beta chains from one sample sequenced in a study of blood T cell repertoires in COVID-19. Profiled with immunoSEQ multiplex PCR; TCRdb holds only in-frame clones, not every one. The sample lists hundreds of thousands of clones, 75% to 90% occurring once. The sequenced material came from PBMCs or T cells enriched from blood (not recorded which). The receptors were sampled from a woman aged 40 to 49 who had recovered from COVID-19.

The V and J genes are TRBV20-1 and TRBJ2-7, with 9 bases aligning to TRBD2. V lost 3 bases, J lost 4 bases, and 7 bases stayed unmatched. Germline-derived CDR1 and CDR2 are DFQATT and SNEGSKA (reference sequence). This CDR3 is built from 14 residues. CDR3 DNA sequence: TGCAGTGCTAGTAGTAGCGGGGGCCCATACGAGCAGTACTTC. Its protein is CSASSSGGPYEQYF.

V usage is TRBV24-1 and J usage is TRBJ2-1, with D perhaps matching TRBD2 (6 bases). The CDR3 loop spans 16 amino acids. Trimming removed 3 bases from V and 0 bases from J, with 11 bases in between. Germline-derived CDR1 and CDR2 are KGHDR and SFDVKD. CDR3 loop: CATSDGGRGSYNEQFF. The CDR3 DNA sequence: TGTGCCACCAGTGATGGCGGGCGGGGCTCCTACAATGAGCAGTTCTTC.

Regarding this clone: The junction shows a germline mismatch at one end, possibly a read error. The V and J genes are TRBV7-7 and TRBJ1-6, with D unresolved. The CDR3 has 13 amino acids. CDR1 and CDR2 (germline): SSHAT, FNYEAQ (reference sequence). CDR3 in DNA: TGTGCTAGCAGCTTAGAGGAGGGTACACCCCTCCACTTT. Translating gives CASSLEEGTPLHF.

CDR3 DNA: TGTGCCAGCAGCCTTAATCAGGGGGCACCTAATGAAAAACTGTTTTTT. Protein sequence: CASSLNQGAPNEKLFF. The V and J genes are TRBV13 and TRBJ1-4, with 8 bases aligning to TRBD1. V gave up 5 bases and J gave up 3 bases; unmatched junction bases: 8. Germline CDR1 reads PRHDT; CDR2 reads FYEKMQ (reference sequence). There are 16 residues in the CDR3.

V usage is TRBV29-1 and J usage is TRBJ1-1; D is unclear. The ends were cut back, 6 bases at V and 3 bases at J, with 20 bases in the middle. The CDR3 spans 15 residues. CDR1 and CDR2 from the germline V gene are SQVTM and ANQGSEA. CDR3 DNA: TGCAGCGTCGCCGGACGCCTCGGCGGGGACACTGAAGCTTTCTTT. This encodes CSVAGRLGGDTEAFF.

The chain employs TRBV6-5 and TRBJ1-5, with 7 bases identical to TRBD1. The germline V gene encodes CDR1 MNHEY and CDR2 SVGAGI. There are 13 residues in the CDR3. Losses at the gene ends were 3 bases for V and 5 bases for J; bases not matched to a gene: 1. CDR3 sequence reads: CASSYQGDQPQHF. CDR3 bases: TGTGCCAGCAGTTATCAGGGGGATCAGCCCCAGCATTTT.

This chain links TRBV28 with TRBJ2-7; TRBD2 matches at 7 bases. The CDR3 totals 15 residues. Trimming at V came to 6 bases and at J to 0 bases, leaving 8 bases not matched to a gene. CDR1 is MDHEN, CDR2 SYDVKM, per germline. The CDR3 nucleotides are TGTGCCAGCAGCATCGCCGGGACTACCTCCTACGAGCAGTACTTC. As protein: CASSIAGTTSYEQYF.

The chain uses TRBV6-5 and TRBJ2-4, with a weak D call TRBD2 (6 bases). There are 14 residues in the CDR3. The germline CDR1 and CDR2 sequences are MNHEY and SVGAGI. Trimming took 2 bases from V and 2 from J, leaving 7 bases between them. This chain's CDR3 is CASSYGGSKNIQYF. The DNA of the CDR3 is TGTGCCAGCAGTTACGGAGGGTCCAAAAACATTCAGTACTTC.

The chain recombines TRBV7-9 with TRBJ2-5; TRBD1 matches 11 bases. CDR3 length equals 17 residues. CDR1 SEHNR and CDR2 FQNEAQ come from the germline V gene (reference sequence). V lost 4 bases to trimming and J lost 1 base; unmatched junction nucleotides: 8. DNA for the CDR3: TGTGCCAGCAGCTGGAAGGACAGGGGGCGCCTCCAAGAGACCCAGTACTTC. Protein product: CASSWKDRGRLQETQYF.

This sequence joins TRBV11-2 and TRBJ2-2, with 10 bases aligning to TRBD1. The V segment lost 3 bases and the J segment 3 bases; nucleotides outside the gene matches: 4. Germline V gives CDR1 SGHAT, CDR2 FQNNGV. The CDR3 runs 16 residues. This CDR3 reads CASSFRTGGYTGELFF. As DNA, the CDR3 is TGTGCCAGCAGCTTCCGGACAGGGGGTTACACCGGGGAGCTGTTTTTT.

The CDR3 loop reads CASSLRGREQYF. The CDR3 DNA is TGTGCCAGCAGCTTACGCGGGCGCGAGCAGTACTTC. The rearrangement links TRBV5-4 to TRBJ2-7; tentative D call: TRBD2 (5 bases). The V gene lost 2 bases and the J gene lost 6 bases, with 9 bases spanning the gap. Germline assignment: CDR1 SGHNT and CDR2 YYREEE (reference sequence). This CDR3 spans 12 amino acids.

Ten or more counts support this clone. J is TRBJ2-5 and V is TRBV7-2; TRBD2 matches at 8 bases. With V trimmed by 1 base and J by 5 bases, 9 bases remained unmatched. Germline assignment: CDR1 SGHTA and CDR2 FQGNSA. The CDR3 is 16 amino acids. CDR3 DNA sequence: TGTGCCAGCAGCTTAGGGGCGGGCGGGAGGATCGAGACCCAGTACTTC. Translation gives CASSLGAGGRIETQYF.

The V call is TRBV7-9, the J call TRBJ2-7; no clear D. Trimming left V 5 bases short and J 0 bases short, with 11 bases between. CDR1 and CDR2 (germline): SEHNR, FQNEAQ (reference sequence). This CDR3 spans 14 amino acids. Written as DNA, the CDR3 is TGTGCCAGCAGCCCTTGGCCCACCTCCTACGAGCAGTACTTC. Encoded protein: CASSPWPTSYEQYF.

The chain employs TRBV2 and TRBJ1-1; D unresolved. Germline V gives CDR1 SNHLY, CDR2 FYNNEI. The CDR3 consists of 14 residues. With 4 bases removed from V and 1 base from J, the gap between germline ends came to 10 bases. CDR3 region: CASSVNGGNTEAFF. The CDR3 DNA reads TGTGCCAGCAGTGTGAATGGAGGGAACACTGAAGCTTTCTTT.

The CDR3 DNA follows: TGTGCCACCCTGGACAGGGGCGGGGCAGGACGCGGGCAATTTGAAGCTTTCTTT. Translating it yields CATLDRGGAGRGQFEAFF. V and J are TRBV2 and TRBJ1-1, with 9 bases identical to TRBD1. The CDR3 runs to 18 residues. Per the germline V gene, CDR1 is SNHLY and CDR2 is FYNNEI. J gave up 7 bases and V 10 bases, and 25 bases lay outside the gene matches.

This sequence joins TRBV5-1 and TRBJ2-3, with D possibly being TRBD2 (5 bases). V was shortened by 6 bases and J by 1 base, with 12 bases between the two germline ends. The CDR3 contains 14 residues. Looked up from germline, CDR1 is SGHRS and CDR2 is YFSETQ. The CDR3, as DNA: TGCGCCAGCAAGAGGGTTTCAGGCACAGATACGCAGTATTTT. It yields the protein CASKRVSGTDTQYF.

The rearrangement uses TRBV5-1 and TRBJ1-3; a possible D gene is TRBD1 (5 bases). Germline-derived CDR1 and CDR2 are SGHRS and YFSETQ. The CDR3 runs 15 residues. The V end was cut by 4 bases, the J end by 2 bases, with 13 bases between. The CDR3 spells CASSQQGGTGNTIYF. CDR3 DNA: TGCGCCAGCAGCCAGCAGGGAGGAACTGGAAACACCATATATTTT.

The count of this clone is one. The rearrangement links TRBV10-1 to TRBJ1-6, with D hard to call. Trimming removed 5 bases at V and 6 bases at J, with 14 bases between. CDR1 and CDR2 from the germline V gene are WNHNN and SYGVQD (reference sequence). This CDR3 spans 15 amino acids. The CDR3, as DNA: TGCGCCAGCAGTCCCGCGGAGGGTTGTAATTCACCCCTCCACTTT. This encodes CASSPAEGCNSPLHF.

The chain combines TRBV6-2 or TRBV6-3 with TRBJ2-7, with a tentative D call TRBD1 (6 bases). The germline gives CDR1 MNHEY, CDR2 SVGEGT. Trimming removed 0 bases from V and 4 bases from J, with 10 bases in between. The CDR3 is made up of 14 amino acids. The CDR3 spells CASSYSDRSYEQYF. The CDR3 DNA reads TGTGCCAGCAGTTACTCCGACAGGTCATACGAGCAGTACTTC.

The V call is TRBV9, the J call TRBJ2-3; D is unclear. CDR1 and CDR2 (germline): SGDLS, YYNGEE. V lost 3 bases to trimming and J lost 4 bases, with 9 bases between them. This CDR3 comprises 13 residues. The CDR3 bases are TGTGCCAGCAGCGCCGAGAATCCAGATACGCAGTATTTT. Residues: CASSAENPDTQYF.

This sequence joins TRBV28 and TRBJ1-4; 9 nucleotides agree with TRBD1. This CDR3 is 17 amino acids long. V trimming: 2 bases; J trimming: 0 bases; junction bases outside the gene matches: 4. Germline V CDR1 and CDR2: MDHEN, SYDVKM. For the CDR3, the DNA is TGTGCCAGCAGTTTAAACAGGGGGCGGTCAACTAATGAAAAACTGTTTTTT. Encoded protein: CASSLNRGRSTNEKLFF.

The rearrangement uses TRBV28 and TRBJ2-7, with 8 bases that match TRBD1. Losses at the gene ends were 5 bases for V and 0 bases for J; bases not matched to a gene: 6. The CDR3 is 15 residues long. Germline CDR1 MDHEN, CDR2 SYDVKM. CDR3 in amino acids: CASSGQGSSSYEQYF. The DNA for the CDR3 is TGTGCCAGCAGTGGACAGGGTTCGAGCTCCTACGAGCAGTACTTC.

The chain is built from TRBV2 and TRBJ2-5; 9 bases align to TRBD2. This CDR3 contains 16 residues. Per the germline V gene, CDR1 is SNHLY and CDR2 is FYNNEI. The V gene end was trimmed by 3 bases and the J gene end by 5 bases; junction bases not matched to a gene: 10. The CDR3 region is CASSEDSGSGRETQYF. In DNA, the CDR3 is TGTGCCAGCAGTGAGGATAGCGGGAGCGGGAGGGAGACCCAGTACTTC.